This TCR beta chain was found in a study of early T cells in non-severe SARS-CoV-2 infection. Study-level background: From unsorted whole blood, bulk RNA was sequenced, and the chains remained unpaired. Study-level points and caveats: Matching with VDJdb favored anti-spike CD8 responses (missing private and CD4 specificities).

In its sample, this clonotype was seen a few times. The antigen remains unidentified. The CDR3 contains 16 residues. Germline assignment: CDR1 LNHDA and CDR2 SQIVND (reference sequence). V was clipped by 3 bases and J by 2 bases, with 17 bases between them. Attached unique molecular identifiers marked individual cDNA molecules. TCRdb called the 5' RACE reads again in MiXCR, with one record for every CDR3 protein. Of 65,000 to 95,000 distinct CDR3 sequences listed, roughly 12% were seen once; the top ten hold roughly 15%. The gene calls are TRBV19 and TRBJ2-7; D assignment may be TRBD1 or TRBD2 (5 bases each). The origin of this receptor is an adult who was a healthcare worker with PCR-confirmed SARS-CoV-2 infection or an uninfected control (not recorded which). The donor label of this sample is uncertain. This material consisted of whole blood, taken at baseline. The CDR3 nucleotides read TGTGCCAGTAGTATTTCGCAGGGACCCCTTCCCTACGAGCAGTACTTC. Its translation is CASSISQGPLPYEQYF.